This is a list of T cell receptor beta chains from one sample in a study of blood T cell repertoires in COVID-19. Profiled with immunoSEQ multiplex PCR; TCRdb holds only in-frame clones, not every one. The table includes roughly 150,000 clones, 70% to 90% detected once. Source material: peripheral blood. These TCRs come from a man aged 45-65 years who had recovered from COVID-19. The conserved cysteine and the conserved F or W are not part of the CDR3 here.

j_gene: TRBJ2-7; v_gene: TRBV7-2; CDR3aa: ASSLGGDGRGEQY
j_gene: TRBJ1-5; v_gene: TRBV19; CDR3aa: ASSIARAYNQPQH
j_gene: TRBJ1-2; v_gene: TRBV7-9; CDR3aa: ASSLAAGSATNYGYT
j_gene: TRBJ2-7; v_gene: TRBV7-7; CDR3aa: ASSLAPGEQYEQY
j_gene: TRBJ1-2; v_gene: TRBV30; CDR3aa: AWSRGSARDYGYT
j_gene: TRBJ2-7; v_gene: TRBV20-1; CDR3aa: SGTEIYEQY
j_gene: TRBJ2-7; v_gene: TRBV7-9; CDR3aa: ASSLGFGASSTYEQY
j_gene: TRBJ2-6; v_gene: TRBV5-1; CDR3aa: ASSTDSSGANVLT
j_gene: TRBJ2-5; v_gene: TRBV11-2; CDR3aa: ASSLVRGIQETQY
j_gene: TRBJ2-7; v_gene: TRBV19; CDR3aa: ASTEFGGDRVGTYEQY
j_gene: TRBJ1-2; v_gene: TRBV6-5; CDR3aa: ASSPDRTYGYT
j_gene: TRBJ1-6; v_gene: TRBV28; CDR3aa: ASSRAFNSPLH
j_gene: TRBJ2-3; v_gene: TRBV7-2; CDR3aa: ASSLALVEATQY
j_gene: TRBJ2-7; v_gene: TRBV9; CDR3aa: ASSAGTGGWEQY
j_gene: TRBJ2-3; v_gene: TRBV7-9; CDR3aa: ASSSGLAGVTDTQY
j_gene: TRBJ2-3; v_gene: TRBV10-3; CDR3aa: AISETDSLADTQY
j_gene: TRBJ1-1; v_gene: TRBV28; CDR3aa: ASSFWGENTEAF
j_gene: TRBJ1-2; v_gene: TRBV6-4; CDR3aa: ASSASAKTGFVGYT
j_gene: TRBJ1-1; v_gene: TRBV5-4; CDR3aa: ASSHTGATEAF
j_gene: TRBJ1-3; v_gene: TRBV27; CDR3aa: ASSMRTGNTIY
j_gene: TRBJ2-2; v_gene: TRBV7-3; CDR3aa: ASSLAGETTGELF
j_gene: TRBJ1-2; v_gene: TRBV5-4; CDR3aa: ASSLATFTGQVYGYT
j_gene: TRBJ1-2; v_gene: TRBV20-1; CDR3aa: SASDGRDYGYT
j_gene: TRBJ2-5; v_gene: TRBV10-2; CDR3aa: ASGETVAGEFQETQY
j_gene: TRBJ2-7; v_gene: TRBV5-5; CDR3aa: ASSRRTGGGFWSEQY
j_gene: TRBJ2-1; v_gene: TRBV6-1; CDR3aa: ASSERPLAGVSYNEQF
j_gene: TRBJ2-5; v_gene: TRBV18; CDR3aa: ASSGSQGGGQETQY
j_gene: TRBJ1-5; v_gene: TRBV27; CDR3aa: ASSPGQRDQPQH
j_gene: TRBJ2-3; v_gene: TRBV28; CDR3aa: ASSSPSPGLRRDTQY
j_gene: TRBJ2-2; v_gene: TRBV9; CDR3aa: ASSGGQGLTTGELF
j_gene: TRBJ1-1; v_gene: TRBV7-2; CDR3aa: ASSWTGGVTEAF
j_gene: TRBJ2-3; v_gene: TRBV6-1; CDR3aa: ASSARAGLAGVSDTQY
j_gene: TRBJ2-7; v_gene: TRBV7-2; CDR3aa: ASSPDSLYEQY
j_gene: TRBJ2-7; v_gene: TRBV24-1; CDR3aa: ATSGPGGYEQY
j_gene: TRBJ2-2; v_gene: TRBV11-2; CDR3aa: ASSLTGGAVTGELF
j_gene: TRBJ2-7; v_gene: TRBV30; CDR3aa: AWSAQLAGGNEQY
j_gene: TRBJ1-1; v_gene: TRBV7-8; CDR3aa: ASSLGANTEAF
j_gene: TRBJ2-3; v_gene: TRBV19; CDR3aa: ASSILAGGADTQY
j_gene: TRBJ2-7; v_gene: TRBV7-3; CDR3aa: ASSLGTSGSYEQY
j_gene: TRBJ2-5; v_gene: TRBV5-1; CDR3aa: ASSLAPTEQETQY